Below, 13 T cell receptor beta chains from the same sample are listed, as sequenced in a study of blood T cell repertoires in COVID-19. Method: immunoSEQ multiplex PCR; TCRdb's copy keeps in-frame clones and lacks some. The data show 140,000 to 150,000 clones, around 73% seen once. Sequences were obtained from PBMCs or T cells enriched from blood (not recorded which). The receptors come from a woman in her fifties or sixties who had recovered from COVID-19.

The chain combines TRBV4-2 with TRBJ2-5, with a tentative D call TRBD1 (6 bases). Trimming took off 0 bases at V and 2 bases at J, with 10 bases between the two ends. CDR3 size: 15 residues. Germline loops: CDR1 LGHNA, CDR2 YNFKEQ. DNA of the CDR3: TGTGCCAGCAGCCAAGATTTAAGGGGGCAAGAGACCCAGTACTTC. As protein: CASSQDLRGQETQYF.

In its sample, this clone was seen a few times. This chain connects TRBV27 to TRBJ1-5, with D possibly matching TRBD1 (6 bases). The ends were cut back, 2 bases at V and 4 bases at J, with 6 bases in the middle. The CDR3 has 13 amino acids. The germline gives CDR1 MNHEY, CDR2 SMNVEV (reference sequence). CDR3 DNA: TGTGCCAGCAGTTTAGGGACAAATCAGCCCCAGCATTTT. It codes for CASSLGTNQPQHF.

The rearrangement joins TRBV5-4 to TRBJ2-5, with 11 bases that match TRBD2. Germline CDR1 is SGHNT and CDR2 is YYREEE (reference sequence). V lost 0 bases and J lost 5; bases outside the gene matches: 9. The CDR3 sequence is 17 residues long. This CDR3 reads CASSLARLSGGAETQYF. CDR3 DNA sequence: TGTGCCAGCAGCTTGGCCCGACTTAGCGGGGGGGCTGAGACCCAGTACTTC.

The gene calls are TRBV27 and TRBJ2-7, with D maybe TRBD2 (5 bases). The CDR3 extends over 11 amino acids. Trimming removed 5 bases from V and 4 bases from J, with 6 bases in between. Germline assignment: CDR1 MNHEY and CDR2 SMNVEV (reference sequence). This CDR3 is CASSGGYEQYF. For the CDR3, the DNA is TGTGCCAGCAGTGGAGGATACGAGCAGTACTTC.

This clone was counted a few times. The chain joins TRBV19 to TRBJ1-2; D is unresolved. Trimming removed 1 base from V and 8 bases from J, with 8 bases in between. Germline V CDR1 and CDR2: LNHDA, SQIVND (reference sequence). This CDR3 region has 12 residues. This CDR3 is CASSIGEYGYTF. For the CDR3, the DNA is TGTGCCAGTAGTATAGGAGAGTACGGCTACACCTTC.

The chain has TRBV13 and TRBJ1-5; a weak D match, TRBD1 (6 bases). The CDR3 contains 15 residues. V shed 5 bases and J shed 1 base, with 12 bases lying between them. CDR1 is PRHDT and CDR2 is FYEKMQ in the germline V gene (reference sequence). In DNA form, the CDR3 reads TGTGCCAGCAGCCGTCGGCAGGGGAGCAATCAGCCCCAGCATTTT. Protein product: CASSRRQGSNQPQHF.

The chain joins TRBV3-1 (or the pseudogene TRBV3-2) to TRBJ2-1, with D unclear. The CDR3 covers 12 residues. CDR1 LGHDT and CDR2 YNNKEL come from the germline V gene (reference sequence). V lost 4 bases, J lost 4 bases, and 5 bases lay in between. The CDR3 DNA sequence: TGTGCCAGCAGCCTCTCTTACAATGAGCAGTTCTTC. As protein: CASSLSYNEQFF.

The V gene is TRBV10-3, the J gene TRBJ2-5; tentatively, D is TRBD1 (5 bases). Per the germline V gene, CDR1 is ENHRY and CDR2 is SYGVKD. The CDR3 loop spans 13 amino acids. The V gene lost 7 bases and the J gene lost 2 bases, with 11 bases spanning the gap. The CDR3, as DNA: TGTGCCATCAATGGGGCAGCACAAGAGACCCAGTACTTC. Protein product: CAINGAAQETQYF.

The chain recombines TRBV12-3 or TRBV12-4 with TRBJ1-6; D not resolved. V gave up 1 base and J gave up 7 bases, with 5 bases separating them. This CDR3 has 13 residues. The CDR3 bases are TGTGCCAGCAGTTTAGACACAAATTCACCCCTCCACTTT. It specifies CASSLDTNSPLHF.

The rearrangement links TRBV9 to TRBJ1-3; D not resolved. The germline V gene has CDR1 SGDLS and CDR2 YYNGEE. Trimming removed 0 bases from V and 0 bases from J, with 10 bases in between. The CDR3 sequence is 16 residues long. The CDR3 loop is CASSVGGSPSGNTIYF. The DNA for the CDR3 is TGTGCCAGCAGCGTAGGAGGTAGCCCCTCTGGAAACACCATATATTTT.

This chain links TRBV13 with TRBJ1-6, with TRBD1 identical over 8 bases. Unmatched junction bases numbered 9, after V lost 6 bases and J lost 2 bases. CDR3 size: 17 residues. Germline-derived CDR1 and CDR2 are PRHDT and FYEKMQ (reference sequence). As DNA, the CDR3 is TGTGCCAGCAGTCCTGGACAGGGCGAAACCTATAATTCACCCCTCCACTTT. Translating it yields CASSPGQGETYNSPLHF.

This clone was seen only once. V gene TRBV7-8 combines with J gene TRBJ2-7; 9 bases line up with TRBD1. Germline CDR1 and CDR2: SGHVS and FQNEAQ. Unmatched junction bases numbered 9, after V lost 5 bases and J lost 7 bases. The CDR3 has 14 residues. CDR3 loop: CASSRTWTGEEQYF. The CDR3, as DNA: TGTGCCAGCAGCCGCACGTGGACAGGGGAAGAGCAGTACTTC.

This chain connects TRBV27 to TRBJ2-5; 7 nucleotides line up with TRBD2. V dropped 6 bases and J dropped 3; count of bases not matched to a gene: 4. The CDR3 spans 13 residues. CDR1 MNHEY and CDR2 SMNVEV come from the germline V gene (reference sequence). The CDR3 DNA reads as TGTGCCAGCAGCGAACGGGGGGAAGAGACCCAGTACTTC. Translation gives CASSERGEETQYF.